The sequence of this T cell receptor (beta chain) was determined in a study of robustness of blood B and T cell sequencing (dated by TCRdb to about 2018). A note on the overall study: The goal of the study was to find out how much peripheral blood is required to reliably describe the TCRbeta and IgG repertoires of an individual. Two replicate TCRbeta cDNA libraries were prepared from one shared RNA pool from a single 10 ml draw, serving as technical replicates. In each of the roughly 11 independently drawn blood samples, both the TCRbeta and the IgG repertoires were quantified.

Study-wide conclusions, independent of this receptor: The 1,000 most abundant TCRbeta clonotypes from the pooled draws were found in every single 10 ml sample. Overlap of rare TCRbeta clonotypes did not improve with pooling tubes, implying much larger blood volumes would be needed to capture them. When technical replicate libraries were compared, under 95% of the top 10,000 TCRbeta clonotypes in one library also turned up in the other. Coverage of the top 10,000 TCRbeta clonotypes approached saturation when 3 or 4 tubes (roughly 28-45 ml blood) were combined. The TCRbeta rarefaction curves did not fully level off, which suggests under-sequencing or many low-abundance clonotypes. EDTA tubes required immediate fractionation, limiting use in multi-site collections. One pair of TCRbeta libraries showed evidence of cross-contamination, likely from batch processing; the shared UMI-sequence pairs were removed.

The library was generated by PCR. Sequencing was carried out with an Illumina MiSeq. SMARTScribe reverse transcriptase and a 5' template-switch oligo, by which a universal priming site was added, were used for cDNA synthesis. The template-switch oligo carried a 12-nucleotide random unique molecular identifier (UMI) that tagged each cDNA molecule. During reverse transcription, TCRbeta transcripts were targeted by chain-specific reverse primers. Uracil DNA glycosylase treatment was used to remove residual template-switch adapters, and a Qiagen MinElute kit was used to purify the cDNA. For the first PCR, roughly 21 cycles were run with KAPA HiFi HotStart ReadyMix and step-out primers, split across four 50 ul reactions. Before any further amplification, the products of the first-round PCR were gel-purified. Illumina Nextera adapters were attached in a second roughly 8-cycle PCR, after which libraries were purified and pooled. The UMI barcode for each TCRbeta molecule was captured by a 50-nucleotide 5' read. The original pipeline was this. Using the MIGEC toolkit, reads were grouped by UMI into consensus reads. Forward and reverse consensus reads were merged with PEAR to produce final reads. Identical UMI-sequence pairs found in more than one library were treated as cross-sample contamination and removed by a custom decontamination script. MIGMAP, a wrapper around IgBLAST, was used to carry out V(D)J assignment and CDR3 extraction. A TCR clonotype was defined by an identical V gene, J gene and CDR3 amino acid sequence; no sequencing was done for CDR1 and CDR2. The public reads were reprocessed in TCRdb via fastp at Q25 and MiXCR, keeping in-frame beta chains. Duplicate CDR3 protein sequences are folded into a single record with the most common DNA and genes. The V and J calls shown here were made by TCRdb, not taken from the authors' results. The sample table holds around 3,200 distinct CDR3 sequences, of which approximately 60% were seen once. About 27% of the sample is in the top ten clones.

Only a few counts were recorded for this clonotype. What antigen it recognizes has not been identified. The sample holds no much larger clone one base away, and base qualities are not on file. TCRbeta repertoires were quantified from mRNA rather than genomic DNA, which captures expressed receptors. Without cell sorting, buffy coat leukocytes were collected into Trizol, and RNA was extracted using the Direct-zol RNA MiniPrep Plus kit. To separate plasma, buffy coat and red blood cells, EDTA blood tubes were immediately centrifuged at 4 degrees C. The TCR comes from a human donor in good health. Input material: peripheral blood.

The bases read TGTGCCAGCTCAGCAGCTAACTATGGCTACACCTTC. It is translated as CASSAANYGYTF. The V and J genes are TRBV2 and TRBJ1-2; confidence is insufficient to name the D gene. The CDR3 has 12 amino acids, counting the end cysteine and phenylalanine. Of the read, only the CDR3 DNA is kept; its 36 bases are in frame from base 1. The V end loses 8 bases and the J end loses 0 bases, and a stretch of 7 bases separates them. According to the germline V gene, CDR1 reads SNHLY and CDR2 reads FYNNEI.